Below are 10 T cell receptor beta chains sequenced from a single sample in a study of shared clonotypes between healthy human individuals. This table comes from immunoSEQ multiplex PCR, and its TCRdb copy is limited to in-frame clones, with some not included. The table records about 670,000 clones, less than 80% of them present only once. The sample consisted of memory CD4+ T cells sorted from blood. As to subset: CD45RA-negative fraction. The receptors shown here come from a woman in her 30s in good health.

The rearrangement joins TRBV14 to TRBJ2-7; D is perhaps TRBD2 (6 bases). Deletions cut 5 bases from V and 0 bases from J, with 11 bases between. This CDR3 has 14 residues. Germline CDR1 and CDR2: SGHDN and FVKESK. The CDR3 here is CASSLTRLSYEQYF. The DNA of the CDR3 is TGTGCCAGCAGCTTGACTAGGCTCTCCTACGAGCAGTACTTC.

A note on this clone: This CDR3 is also generated by other DNA sequences in the sample. The J gene is TRBJ2-1, the V gene TRBV11-2; 9 bases are a match to TRBD1. Per the germline V gene, CDR1 is SGHAT and CDR2 is FQNNGV. The CDR3 is 13 amino acids. Trimming cost V 5 bases and J 6 bases; bases outside gene matches: 2. CDR3 sequence: CASSADRGNEQFF. The DNA for the CDR3 is TGTGCCAGCAGCGCGGACAGGGGCAATGAGCAGTTCTTC. Combining the CDR3 with reference TRBV11-2 and TRBJ2-1 gives the whole variable domain EAGVAQSPRYKIIEKRQSVAFWCNPISGHATLYWYQQILGQGPKLLIQFQNNGVVDDSQLPKDRFSAERLKGVDSTLKIQPAKLEDSAVYLCASSADRGNEQFFGPGTRLTVL.

This chain connects TRBV11-2 to TRBJ2-3; 8 bases are shared with TRBD2. V lost 2 bases to trimming and J lost 6 bases; unmatched junction nucleotides: 7. The germline CDR1 and CDR2 sequences are SGHAT and FQNNGV. The CDR3 has 15 amino acids. The CDR3: CASSLLGLGTDTQYF. CDR3 coding DNA: TGTGCCAGCAGCTTATTGGGACTAGGTACGGATACGCAGTATTTT. The full variable domain, rest sourced from reference TRBV11-2 and TRBJ2-3, is EAGVAQSPRYKIIEKRQSVAFWCNPISGHATLYWYQQILGQGPKLLIQFQNNGVVDDSQLPKDRFSAERLKGVDSTLKIQPAKLEDSAVYLCASSLLGLGTDTQYFGPGTRLTVL.

This rearrangement joins TRBV11-2 to TRBJ2-1, with 13 bases lining up with TRBD2. The V gene end was trimmed by 1 base and the J gene end by 3 bases; junction bases not matched to a gene: 3. The CDR3 spans 17 residues. Germline CDR1 reads SGHAT; CDR2 reads FQNNGV. CDR3 region: CASSLVWTSGSYNEQFF. Here the CDR3 DNA reads TGTGCCAGCAGCTTAGTCTGGACTAGCGGGAGCTACAATGAGCAGTTCTTC.

This clone was seen many times. CDR3 loop: CASTFERGNTEAFF. Written as DNA, the CDR3 is TGTGCCAGCACATTCGAAAGGGGGAACACTGAAGCTTTCTTT. The chain recombines TRBV6-5 with TRBJ1-1; tentative D call: TRBD1 (5 bases). Trimming stripped 7 bases from V and 1 base from J, with 13 bases between. This CDR3 region has 14 residues. Germline V gives CDR1 MNHEY, CDR2 SVGAGI.

The rearrangement links TRBV28 to TRBJ1-2; 8 nucleotides match TRBD1. The germline gives CDR1 MDHEN, CDR2 SYDVKM. V lost 0 bases, J lost 5 bases, and 11 bases stayed unmatched. The CDR3 extends over 17 amino acids. CDR3 amino acids: CASSLWSSRQGTYGYTF. In DNA form, the CDR3 reads TGTGCCAGCAGTTTATGGTCCTCTAGACAGGGGACATATGGCTACACCTTC.

This clone was counted a few times. The V call is TRBV6-5, the J call TRBJ1-1; TRBD1 is a possible D gene (5 bases). CDR1 MNHEY and CDR2 SVGAGI come from the germline V gene. Trimming removed 0 bases from V and 5 bases from J, with 16 bases in between. The CDR3 consists of 16 residues. Here the CDR3 reads CASSYSHGGGGTEAFF. CDR3 nucleotide sequence: TGTGCCAGCAGTTACTCGCATGGCGGGGGAGGGACTGAAGCTTTCTTT.

The chain recombines TRBV28 with TRBJ1-1; 7 bases match TRBD1. CDR3 length equals 14 residues. Germline CDR1 and CDR2: MDHEN and SYDVKM. Trimming cost V 2 bases and J 1 base; bases outside gene matches: 1. CDR3 in DNA: TGTGCCAGCAGTTTAGACAGGGAGAACACTGAAGCTTTCTTT. Its translation is CASSLDRENTEAFF.

The V gene is TRBV5-6, the J gene TRBJ2-1, with 13 bases fitting TRBD2. Germline CDR1 and CDR2: SGHDT and YYEEEE. V was pared by 1 base and J by 11 bases, with 9 bases of the junction left unmatched. CDR3 length equals 16 residues. In nucleotides, the CDR3 is TGTGCCAGCAGCTTGCCCGGGACTAGCGGGACGAGCAAGCAGTTCTTC. Translated: CASSLPGTSGTSKQFF.

This chain uses TRBV5-5 with TRBJ1-4, with D unclear. The germline V gene has CDR1 SGHKS and CDR2 YYEKEE (reference sequence). V gave up 2 bases and J gave up 4 bases, with 9 bases separating them. The CDR3 is 14 residues long. The CDR3 coding sequence is TGTGCCAGCAGCTTCGGGTTGGGTAATGAAAAACTGTTTTTT. Amino acids: CASSFGLGNEKLFF. The full variable domain, in which reference TRBV5-5 and TRBJ1-4 provide the parts outside the CDR3, is DAGVTQSPTHLIKTRGQQVTLRCSPISGHKSVSWYQQVLGQGPQFIFQYYEKEERGRGNFPDRFSARQFPNYSSELNVNALLLGDSALYLCASSFGLGNEKLFFGSGTQLSVL.